Following are 18 T cell receptor beta chains from one sample sequenced in a study of brain T cells in children with intractable seizures. Documented time point: blood from clinic visit 5 months post-surgery; TSC patient then seizure free. Libraries were prepared by immunoSEQ multiplex PCR; TCRdb keeps only in-frame clonotypes and omits some of them. The sample contains 340,000 or so clones, approximately 93% of which appear only once. The source material was peripheral blood, sampled about 5 months after surgery. All receptors derive from a boy under two years old with tuberous sclerosis and intractable seizures.

This chain uses TRBV7-2 with TRBJ2-1; D not certain. The CDR3 covers 13 residues. V dropped 1 base and J dropped 9 bases, with 10 bases sitting between them. From germline, CDR1 is SGHTA and CDR2 FQGNSA. In DNA form, the CDR3 reads TGTGCCAGCAGCTTAGAACCGCGAGGTGAGCAGTTCTTC. Its translation is CASSLEPRGEQFF.

This clone occurred a few times. This rearrangement joins TRBV30 to TRBJ2-1; no reliable D call. The CDR3 spans 11 residues. The V and J ends lost 3 bases and 9 bases respectively, with 9 bases between them. CDR1 and CDR2 from the germline V gene are GTSNPN and SVGIG (reference sequence). The CDR3 spells CAWRIPGEQFF. CDR3 bases: TGTGCCTGGAGGATTCCAGGTGAGCAGTTCTTC.

This clone was counted only a few times. CDR3: CSVSGSPLHF. The DNA of the CDR3 is TGCAGTGTCTCGGGTTCTCCCCTCCACTTT. The chain recombines TRBV20-1 with TRBJ1-6; the D is unclear. CDR1 is DFQATT and CDR2 is SNEGSKA in the germline V gene (reference sequence). The CDR3 is 10 residues long. The ends were cut back, 7 bases at V and 13 bases at J, with 11 bases in the middle.

The DNA of the CDR3 is TGTGCCACCAGTGATGCTACAGGATATGGCTACACCTTC. Its translation: CATSDATGYGYTF. This chain links TRBV24-1 with TRBJ1-2; perhaps TRBD1 as D (5 bases). The CDR3 loop spans 13 amino acids. Germline V gene sequence: CDR1 KGHDR, CDR2 SFDVKD. With 3 bases removed from V and 5 bases from J, the gap between germline ends came to 9 bases.

In its sample, this clone was seen once. The chain carries TRBV27 and TRBJ2-3, with 9 bases that match TRBD2. The CDR3 extends over 17 amino acids. The trim removed 2 bases at V and 3 bases at J, leaving 9 bases unmatched. Germline CDR1 and CDR2: MNHEY and SMNVEV (reference sequence). The CDR3 DNA sequence: TGTGCCAGCAGTTTAAGGTGGCTAGCGGGGATGACAGATACGCAGTATTTT. It translates to CASSLRWLAGMTDTQYF.

This chain links TRBV15 with TRBJ2-7; 12 bases match TRBD2. CDR3 length equals 18 residues. V shed 1 base, J shed 1 base, and the junction held 8 bases outside the gene matches. The V gene's germline CDR1 is LNHNV and CDR2 YYDKDF (reference sequence). For the CDR3, the DNA is TGTGCCACCAGCAGAGGGACTAGCGGGGAGGCTGGGTCCTACGAGCAGTACTTC. This sequence encodes CATSRGTSGEAGSYEQYF.

This chain uses TRBV19 with TRBJ1-2; TRBD1 agrees at 11 bases. Germline-derived CDR1 and CDR2 are LNHDA and SQIVND (reference sequence). The CDR3 runs 19 residues. V shed 3 bases and J 8 bases; nucleotides not matched to a gene: 20. The CDR3 region has the DNA TGTGCCAGTAGTATCCACACCGGGACAGGGGGACCCCTGCCGAGGGGCTACACCTTC. Encoded protein: CASSIHTGTGGPLPRGYTF.

The chain couples TRBV5-4 to TRBJ2-2; TRBD2 is a possible D gene (6 bases). The germline gives CDR1 SGHNT, CDR2 YYREEE (reference sequence). Trimming took 1 base from V and 6 from J, leaving 16 bases between them. The CDR3 totals 16 residues. CDR3 sequence reads: CASSLLGGSDAGELFF. The DNA for the CDR3 is TGTGCCAGCAGCTTGCTGGGAGGATCCGACGCCGGGGAGCTGTTTTTT. The full variable domain, in which reference TRBV5-4 and TRBJ2-2 provide the parts outside the CDR3, is ETGVTQSPTHLIKTRGQQVTLRCSSQSGHNTVSWYQQALGQGPQFIFQYYREEENGRGNFPPRFSGLQFPNYSSELNVNALELDDSALYLCASSLLGGSDAGELFFGEGSRLTVL.

The genes are TRBV6-5 and TRBJ1-6; no clear D gene. This CDR3 region has 14 residues. Trimming removed 7 bases at V and 5 bases at J, with 12 bases between. Germline CDR1 and CDR2: MNHEY and SVGAGI. In DNA form, the CDR3 reads TGTGCCAGCAAGCTAGAAATCAATAATTCACCCCTCCACTTT. Translating it yields CASKLEINNSPLHF.

The chain couples TRBV2 to TRBJ2-7; D perhaps matches TRBD1 (5 bases). Germline values: CDR1 SNHLY, CDR2 FYNNEI. The CDR3 covers 15 residues. Trimming shortened V by 2 bases and J by 4 bases, and 15 bases separated the two germline ends. The chain's CDR3 is CASSERGRPWYEQYF. Here the CDR3 DNA reads TGTGCCAGCAGTGAAAGGGGCAGGCCGTGGTACGAGCAGTACTTC.

This sequence joins TRBV6-5 and TRBJ1-5, with TRBD1 matching over 7 bases. The CDR3 has 13 residues. In germline, CDR1 is MNHEY, CDR2 SVGAGI. J was trimmed by 4 bases and V by 6 bases; bases with no gene match: 3. CDR3 residues: CASSTQGNQPQHF. CDR3 bases: TGTGCCAGCAGCACACAGGGGAATCAGCCCCAGCATTTT.

This clone was observed once. This chain uses TRBV9 with TRBJ1-6, with D maybe TRBD1 (6 bases). Germline V lookup: CDR1 SGDLS, CDR2 YYNGEE. V dropped 2 bases and J dropped 5 bases, with 17 bases sitting between them. This CDR3 has 17 residues. The CDR3 DNA reads TGTGCCAGCAGCGTCTTCGACAGGCCACAGAATAATTCACCCCTCCACTTT. Translating it yields CASSVFDRPQNNSPLHF.

The gene calls are TRBV24-1 and TRBJ2-3; TRBD2 matches at 13 bases. With 5 bases clipped from V and 8 bases from J, the junction kept 6 bases outside the gene matches. This CDR3 has 15 amino acids. Germline values: CDR1 KGHDR, CDR2 SFDVKD. DNA of the CDR3: TGTGCCACCAGTGCCCGGACTAGCGGGAGTGGTACGCAGTATTTT. Amino acid sequence: CATSARTSGSGTQYF.

The genes are TRBV7-8 and TRBJ2-3; D gene ambiguous. The V end lost 6 bases, the J end lost 2 bases, and 18 bases lay between the germline ends. Germline CDR1 reads SGHVS; CDR2 reads FQNEAQ. The length of the CDR3 is 16 residues. The CDR3, as DNA: TGTGCCAGCAGAAAAGTAATGGGCGGAAACACAGATACGCAGTATTTT. Protein: CASRKVMGGNTDTQYF. Supplemented by reference TRBV7-8 and TRBJ2-3, the full variable domain reads GAGVSQSPRYKVAKRGQDVALRCDPISGHVSLFWYQQALGQGPEFLTYFQNEAQLDKSGLPSDRFFAERPEGSVSTLKIQRTQQEDSAVYLCASRKVMGGNTDTQYFGPGTRLTVL.

V usage is TRBV11-2 and J usage is TRBJ1-2, with a tentative D call TRBD1 (6 bases). Trimming shortened V by 1 base and J by 8 bases, and 17 bases separated the two germline ends. Germline V gene data show CDR1 as SGHAT and CDR2 as FQNNGV. There are 15 residues in the CDR3. CDR3 region: CASSLGGLGGEGYTF. The CDR3 region has the DNA TGTGCCAGCAGCTTAGGTGGTCTAGGGGGAGAGGGCTACACCTTC.

The V call is TRBV6-6, the J call TRBJ2-7, with D possibly being TRBD1 (6 bases). The CDR3 extends over 14 amino acids. V gave up 5 bases and J gave up 1 base, with 12 bases separating them. Germline V gene lookup returns CDR1 MNHNY and CDR2 SVGAGI (reference sequence). The CDR3 region is CASSRDNLSYEQYF. CDR3 coding DNA: TGTGCCAGCAGTAGGGACAACCTATCCTACGAGCAGTACTTC.

The chain employs TRBV27 and TRBJ2-1; 8 bases align to TRBD1. The germline CDR1 and CDR2 sequences are MNHEY and SMNVEV (reference sequence). The CDR3 is 14 amino acids. Trimming at V came to 2 bases and at J to 5 bases, leaving 2 bases not matched to a gene. CDR3 residues: CASSLGTGNNEQFF. In nucleotides, the CDR3 is TGTGCCAGCAGTTTAGGGACAGGAAACAATGAGCAGTTCTTC.

The genes are TRBV6-5 and TRBJ1-5, with 8 bases identical to TRBD1. V lost 10 bases and J lost 7; bases outside the gene matches: 12. The CDR3 is made up of 14 amino acids. The germline V gene encodes CDR1 MNHEY and CDR2 SVGAGI. CDR3 sequence: CATKRQGAQQPQHF. The CDR3 coding sequence is TGTGCCACCAAGAGGCAGGGGGCTCAGCAGCCCCAGCATTTT.